This entry is about one TCR beta chain. The source of the sample is a study of blood T cell repertoires in COVID-19. Looking at the study overall: Acute-phase and convalescent COVID-19 samples originated in the United States, Italy and Spain. The cDNA or gDNA used as material had been derived from T cells, B-cell-depleted T cells, or PBMCs.

Between the trimmed V and J ends, which lost 4 bases and 3 bases, there was a span of 7 bases. The CDR3 totals 12 residues. Germline values: CDR1 ENHRY, CDR2 SYGVKD. In the source study's methods: Counts of nucleated cells, estimated from reference gene primer amplification, were obtained. Assay: immunoSEQ multiplex PCR; the TCRdb copy retains only in-frame clones and omits some. The V and J calls and clone size are taken from that table; D and trimming were inferred from the DNA. The table includes about 74,000 clones, about 82% detected once. The rearrangement joins TRBV10-3 to TRBJ2-7; D gene unclear. The TCR comes from a man in his fifties with acute or convalescent COVID-19. Source material: peripheral blood. The CDR3 is CAISGASYEQYF. DNA of the CDR3: TGTGCCATCAGTGGGGCCAGCTACGAGCAGTACTTC.